These T cell receptor beta chains were read from a single sample in a study of cytomegalovirus exposure and HLA in healthy donors. Repertoires were generated with immunoSEQ multiplex PCR, while TCRdb's copy carries only in-frame clones and drops some. Seen here are roughly 120,000 clones, more than 60% observed once, and the top ten hold about 9.1%. Sequenced sample: PBMCs. These receptors were taken from a man aged 35 to 55 in good health and CMV-seropositive. The conserved cysteine and the conserved F or W are not part of the CDR3 here. Each record gives: V gene, CDR3 protein.

>TRBV6-5
ASTPVGLNNEQF
>TRBV6-6
ASSYLGNTEAF
>TRBV2
ASRGTSGSNEQF
>TRBV5-1
ASSLLGSSYEQY
>TRBV28
ASSFPSGSYNEQF
>TRBV9
ASSVAGFARAGELF
>TRBV11-2
ASGGGGRRTGPDTQY
>TRBV7-9
ASSFQGAKYEQY
>TRBV7-3
ASSLKGGLASEQF
>TRBV30
AWSGQGANDEKLF
>TRBV29-1
SVARAGDSEKLF
>TRBV5-4
ASSQGQGLDEQY
>TRBV28
ASSSPSTGEGKLF
>TRBV27
ASRVGGGGYGYT
>TRBV9
ASSVVASGGAPDTQY
>TRBV9
ASSVGGTSPQY
>TRBV29-1
SAQQGKGTPSTDTQY